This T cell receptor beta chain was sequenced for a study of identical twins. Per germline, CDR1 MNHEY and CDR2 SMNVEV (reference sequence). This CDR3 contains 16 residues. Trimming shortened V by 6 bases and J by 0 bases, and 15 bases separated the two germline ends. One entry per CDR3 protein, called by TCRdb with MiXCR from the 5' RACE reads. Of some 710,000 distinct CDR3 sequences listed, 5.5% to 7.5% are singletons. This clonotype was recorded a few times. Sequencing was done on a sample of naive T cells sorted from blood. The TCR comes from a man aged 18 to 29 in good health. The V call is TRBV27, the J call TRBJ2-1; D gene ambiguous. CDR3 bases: TGTGCCAGCAGCCCTACCCTCTCCCTCTCCTACAATGAGCAGTTCTTC. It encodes CASSPTLSLSYNEQFF.